This TCR beta chain was sequenced in a study of T cell responses to AZD1222 COVID-19 vaccine. The CDR3 contains 15 residues. V lost 6 bases, J lost 0 bases, and 14 bases lay in between. Per germline, CDR1 SQVTM and CDR2 ANQGSEA. Produced via immunoSEQ multiplex PCR; TCRdb's table is partial and in-frame only. This repertoire shows 120,000 or so clones, approximately 88% found once; its top ten account for roughly 5%. General study points: Two doses of AZD1222 preceded a rise in Spike-specific TCR breadth and depth. There were vaccine-associated CD4 TCRs across spike, dominant at 160-218 and 743-854. Variant regions that are unmutated are reportedly the target of nearly half of spike-specific TCRs. Repertoire sampling occurred only after the peak T cell response.

Turning to this clone: Its antigen remains unknown.

This sequence joins TRBV29-1 and TRBJ2-2; a weak D match, TRBD2 (5 bases). The sequences come from peripheral blood, collected on day 0 of AZD1222 vaccination. The TCR originated in an adult in good health. The DNA of the CDR3 is TGCAGCGTAGCCTCGGGAACAGCGAACACCGGGGAGCTGTTTTTT. Encoded protein: CSVASGTANTGELFF.